This TCR beta chain came from a study of breast tumors, draining lymph nodes, adjacent tissues. TCRdb ran MiXCR on the multiplex PCR reads and lists one entry per CDR3 protein. The sample contains some 21,000 distinct CDR3 sequences, about 38% of which appear only once. There are a few counts of this clonotype. Its cognate antigen is unknown. Germline values: CDR1 DFQATT, CDR2 SNEGSKA (reference sequence). With V trimmed by 3 bases and J by 6 bases, 10 bases remained unmatched. CDR3 length: 14 amino acids. Study-wide results and caveats: Data only fit, rather than demonstrated, lymph node origin of most tumor T cells. Data fit most tumor T cells coming from lymph node, expanding in tumor. Tumor and nontumor repertoires were significantly more similar in luminal-like than in basal-like breast cancer. Tumors had less TCR diversity than lymph nodes, more than nontumor tissue.

Sequenced: breast tumor tissue. The rearrangement links TRBV20-1 to TRBJ2-7, with TRBD1 identical over 8 bases. The sequence was collected from a female donor with breast cancer. Some clones in this sample may be carry-over from other donors' samples. This chain's CDR3 is CSASSRGLPSEQYF. The DNA of the CDR3 is TGCAGTGCTAGCTCCAGGGGGCTACCCTCCGAGCAGTACTTC.